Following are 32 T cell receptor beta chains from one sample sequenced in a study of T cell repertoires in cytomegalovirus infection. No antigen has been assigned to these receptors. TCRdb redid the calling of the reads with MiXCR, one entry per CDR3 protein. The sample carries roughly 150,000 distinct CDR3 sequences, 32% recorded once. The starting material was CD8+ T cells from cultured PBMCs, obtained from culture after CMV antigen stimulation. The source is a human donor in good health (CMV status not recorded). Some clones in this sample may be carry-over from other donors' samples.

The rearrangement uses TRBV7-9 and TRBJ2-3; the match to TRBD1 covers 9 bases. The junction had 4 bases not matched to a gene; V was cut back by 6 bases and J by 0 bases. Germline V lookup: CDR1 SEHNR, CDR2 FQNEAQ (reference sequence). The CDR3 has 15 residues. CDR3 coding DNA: TGTGCCAGCAGTTGGACAGGGGAAAGCACAGATACGCAGTATTTT. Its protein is CASSWTGESTDTQYF.

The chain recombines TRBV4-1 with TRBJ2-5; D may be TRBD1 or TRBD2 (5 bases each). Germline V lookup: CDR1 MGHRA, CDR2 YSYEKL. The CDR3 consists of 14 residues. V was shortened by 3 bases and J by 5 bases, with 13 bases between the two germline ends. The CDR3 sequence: CASSHGLEGETQYF. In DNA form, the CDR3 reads TGCGCCAGCAGCCATGGACTCGAGGGGGAGACCCAGTACTTC.

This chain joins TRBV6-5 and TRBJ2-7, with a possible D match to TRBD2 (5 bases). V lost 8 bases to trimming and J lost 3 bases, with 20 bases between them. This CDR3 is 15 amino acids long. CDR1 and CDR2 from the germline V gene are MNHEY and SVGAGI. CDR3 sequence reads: CASQYSRGPGYEQYF. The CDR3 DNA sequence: TGTGCCAGCCAATACTCCCGGGGTCCGGGCTACGAGCAGTACTTC.

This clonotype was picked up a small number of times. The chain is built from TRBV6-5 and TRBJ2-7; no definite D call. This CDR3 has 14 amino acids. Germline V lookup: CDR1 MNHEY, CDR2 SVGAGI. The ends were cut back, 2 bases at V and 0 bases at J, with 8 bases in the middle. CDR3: CASSYGQNSYEQYF. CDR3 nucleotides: TGTGCCAGCAGTTACGGGCAGAACTCCTACGAGCAGTACTTC.

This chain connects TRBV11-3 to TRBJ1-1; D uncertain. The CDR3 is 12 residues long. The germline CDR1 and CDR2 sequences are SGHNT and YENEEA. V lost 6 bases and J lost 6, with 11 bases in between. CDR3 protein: CASSSRTSEAFF. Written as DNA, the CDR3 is TGTGCCAGCAGTTCCAGGACCTCTGAAGCTTTCTTT.

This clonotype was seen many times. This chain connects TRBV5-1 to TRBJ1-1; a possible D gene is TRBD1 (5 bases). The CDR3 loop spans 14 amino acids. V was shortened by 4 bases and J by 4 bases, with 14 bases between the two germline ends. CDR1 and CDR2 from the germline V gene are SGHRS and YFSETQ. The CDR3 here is CASSPGVEPTEAFF. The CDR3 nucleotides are TGCGCCAGCAGCCCGGGGGTGGAGCCCACTGAAGCTTTCTTT. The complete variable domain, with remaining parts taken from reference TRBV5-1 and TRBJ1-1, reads KAGVTQTPRYLIKTRGQQVTLSCSPISGHRSVSWYQQTPGQGLQFLFEYFSETQRNKGNFPGRFSGRQFSNSRSEMNVSTLELGDSALYLCASSPGVEPTEAFFGQGTRLTVV.

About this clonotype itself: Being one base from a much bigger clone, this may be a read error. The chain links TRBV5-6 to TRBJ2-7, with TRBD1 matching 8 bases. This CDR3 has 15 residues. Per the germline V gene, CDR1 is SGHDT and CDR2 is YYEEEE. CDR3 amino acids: CGSSLEWTGSYEQYF. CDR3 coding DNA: TGTGGCAGCAGCTTGGAATGGACAGGGTCCTACGAGCAGTACTTC.

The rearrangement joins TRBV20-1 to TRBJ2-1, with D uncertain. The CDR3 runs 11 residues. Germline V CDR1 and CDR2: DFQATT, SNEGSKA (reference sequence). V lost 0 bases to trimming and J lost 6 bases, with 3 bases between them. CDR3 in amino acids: CSARDSNEQFF. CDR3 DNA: TGCAGTGCTAGAGATTCCAATGAGCAGTTCTTC.

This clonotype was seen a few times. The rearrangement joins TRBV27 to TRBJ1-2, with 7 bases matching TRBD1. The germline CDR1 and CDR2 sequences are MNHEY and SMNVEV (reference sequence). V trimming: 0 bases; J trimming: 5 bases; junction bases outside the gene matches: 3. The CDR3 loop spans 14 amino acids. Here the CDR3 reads CASSLSTQGYGYTF. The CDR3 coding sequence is TGTGCCAGCAGTTTATCCACACAGGGGTATGGCTACACCTTC.

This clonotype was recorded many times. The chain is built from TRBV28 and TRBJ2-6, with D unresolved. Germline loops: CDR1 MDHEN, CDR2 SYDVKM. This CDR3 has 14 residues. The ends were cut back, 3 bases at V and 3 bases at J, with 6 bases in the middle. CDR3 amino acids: CASSLIVGANVLTF. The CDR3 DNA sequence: TGTGCCAGCAGTTTGATAGTTGGGGCCAACGTCCTGACTTTC.

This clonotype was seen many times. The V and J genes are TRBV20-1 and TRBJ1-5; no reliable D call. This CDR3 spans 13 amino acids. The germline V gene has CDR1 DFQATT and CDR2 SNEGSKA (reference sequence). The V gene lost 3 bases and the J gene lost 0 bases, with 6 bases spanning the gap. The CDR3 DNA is TGCAGTGCTAGGGAACTTAGCAATCAGCCCCAGCATTTT. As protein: CSARELSNQPQHF.

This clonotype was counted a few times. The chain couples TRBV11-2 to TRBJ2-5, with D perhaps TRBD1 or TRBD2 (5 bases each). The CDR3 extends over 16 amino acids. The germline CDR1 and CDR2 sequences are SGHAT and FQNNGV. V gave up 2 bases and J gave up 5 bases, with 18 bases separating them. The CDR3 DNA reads TGTGCCAGCAGCTTACTTACCGGGACGCCCGCGGAGACCCAGTACTTC. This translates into CASSLLTGTPAETQYF.

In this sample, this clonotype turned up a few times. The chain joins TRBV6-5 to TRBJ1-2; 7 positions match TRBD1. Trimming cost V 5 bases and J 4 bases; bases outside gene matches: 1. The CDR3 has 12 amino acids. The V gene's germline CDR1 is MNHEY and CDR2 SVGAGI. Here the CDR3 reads CASSGDSYGYTF. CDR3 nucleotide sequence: TGTGCCAGCAGTGGGGACAGCTATGGCTACACCTTC.

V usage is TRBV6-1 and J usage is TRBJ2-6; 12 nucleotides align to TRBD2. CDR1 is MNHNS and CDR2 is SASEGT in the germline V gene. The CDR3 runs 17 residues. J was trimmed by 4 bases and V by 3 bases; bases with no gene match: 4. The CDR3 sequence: CASSDLAGGRGANVLTF. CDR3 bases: TGTGCCAGCAGTGACCTAGCGGGGGGGCGGGGGGCCAACGTCCTGACTTTC.

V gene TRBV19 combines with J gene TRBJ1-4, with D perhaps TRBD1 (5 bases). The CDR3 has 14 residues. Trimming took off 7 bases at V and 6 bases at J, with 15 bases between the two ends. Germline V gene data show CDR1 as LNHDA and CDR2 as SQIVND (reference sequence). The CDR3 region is CASKRWGGDEKLFF. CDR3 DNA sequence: TGTGCCAGTAAACGGTGGGGGGGGGATGAAAAACTGTTTTTT.

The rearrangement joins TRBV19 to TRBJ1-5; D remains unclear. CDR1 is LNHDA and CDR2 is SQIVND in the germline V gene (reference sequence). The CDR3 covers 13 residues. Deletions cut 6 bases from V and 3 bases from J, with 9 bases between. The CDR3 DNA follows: TGTGCCAGTAGCAGCACAGACAATCAGCCCCAGCATTTT. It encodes CASSSTDNQPQHF.

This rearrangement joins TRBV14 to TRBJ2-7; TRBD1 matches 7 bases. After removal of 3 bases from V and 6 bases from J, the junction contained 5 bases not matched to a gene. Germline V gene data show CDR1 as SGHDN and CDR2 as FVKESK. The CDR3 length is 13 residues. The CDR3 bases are TGTGCCAGCAGCCACCAAACAGGGGTCGAGCAGTACTTC. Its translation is CASSHQTGVEQYF. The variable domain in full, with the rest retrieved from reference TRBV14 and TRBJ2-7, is EAGVTQFPSHSVIEKGQTVTLRCDPISGHDNLYWYRRVMGKEIKFLLHFVKESKQDESGMPNNRFLAERTGGTYSTLKVQPAELEDSGVYFCASSHQTGVEQYFGPGTRLTVT.

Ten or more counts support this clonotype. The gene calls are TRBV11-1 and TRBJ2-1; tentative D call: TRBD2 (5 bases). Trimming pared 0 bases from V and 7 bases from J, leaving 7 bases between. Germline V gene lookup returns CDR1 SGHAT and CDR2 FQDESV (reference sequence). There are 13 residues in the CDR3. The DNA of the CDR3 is TGTGCCAGCAGCTTAGCGGAGGCTAATGAGCAGTTCTTC. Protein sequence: CASSLAEANEQFF.

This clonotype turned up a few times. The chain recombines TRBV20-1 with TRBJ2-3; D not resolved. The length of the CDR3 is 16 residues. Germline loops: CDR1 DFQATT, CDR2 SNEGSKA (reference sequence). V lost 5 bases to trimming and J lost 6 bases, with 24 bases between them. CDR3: CSARAGAGAEVDTQYF. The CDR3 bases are TGCAGTGCTCGTGCCGGAGCCGGCGCAGAGGTGGATACGCAGTATTTT.

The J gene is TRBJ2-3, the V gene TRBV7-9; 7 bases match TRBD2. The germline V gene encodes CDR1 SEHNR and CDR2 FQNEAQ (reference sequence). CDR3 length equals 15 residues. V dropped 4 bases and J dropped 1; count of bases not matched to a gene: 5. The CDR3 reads CASSSGLEGTDTQYF. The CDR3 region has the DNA TGTGCCAGCAGCTCCGGACTAGAGGGCACAGATACGCAGTATTTT.

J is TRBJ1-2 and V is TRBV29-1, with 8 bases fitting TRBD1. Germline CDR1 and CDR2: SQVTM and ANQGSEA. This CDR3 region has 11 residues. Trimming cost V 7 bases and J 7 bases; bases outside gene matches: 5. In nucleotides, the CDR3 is TGCAGCGCCCAGGGGGCCGTTGGCTACACCTTC. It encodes CSAQGAVGYTF.

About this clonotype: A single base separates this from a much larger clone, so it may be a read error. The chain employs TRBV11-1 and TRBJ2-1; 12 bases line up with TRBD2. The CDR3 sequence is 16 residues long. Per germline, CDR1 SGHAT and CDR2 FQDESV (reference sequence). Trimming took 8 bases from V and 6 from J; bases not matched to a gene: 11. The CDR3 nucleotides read TGTGCCAGCCGAGCCCGACTAGCGGGGGAGTGCAATGAGCAGTTCTTC. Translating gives CASRARLAGECNEQFF.

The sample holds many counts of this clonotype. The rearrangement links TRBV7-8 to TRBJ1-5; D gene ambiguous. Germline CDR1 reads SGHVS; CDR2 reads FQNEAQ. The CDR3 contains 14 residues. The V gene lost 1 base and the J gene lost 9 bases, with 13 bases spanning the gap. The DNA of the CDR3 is TGTGCCAGCAGCTTAGTATCCGGCACCTGGCCCCAGCATTTT. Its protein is CASSLVSGTWPQHF.

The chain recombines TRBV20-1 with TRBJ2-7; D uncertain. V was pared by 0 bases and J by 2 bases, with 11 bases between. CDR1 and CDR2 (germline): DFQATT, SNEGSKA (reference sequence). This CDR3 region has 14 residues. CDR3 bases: TGCAGTGCTAGAGATCTTCAGATCCCCTACGAGCAGTACTTC. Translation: CSARDLQIPYEQYF.

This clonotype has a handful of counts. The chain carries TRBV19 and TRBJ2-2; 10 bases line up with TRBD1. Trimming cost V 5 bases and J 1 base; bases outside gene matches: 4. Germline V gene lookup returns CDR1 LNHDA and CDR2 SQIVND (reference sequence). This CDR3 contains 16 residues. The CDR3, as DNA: TGTGCCAGTAGTCCCAGGGACAGGGGGAACACCGGGGAGCTGTTTTTT. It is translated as CASSPRDRGNTGELFF.

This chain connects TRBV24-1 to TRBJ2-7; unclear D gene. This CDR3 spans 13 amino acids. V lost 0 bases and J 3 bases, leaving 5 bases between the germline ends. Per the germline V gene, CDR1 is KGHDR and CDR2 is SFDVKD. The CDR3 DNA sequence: TGTGCCACCAGTGATTTGCACGGCTACGAGCAGTACTTC. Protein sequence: CATSDLHGYEQYF.

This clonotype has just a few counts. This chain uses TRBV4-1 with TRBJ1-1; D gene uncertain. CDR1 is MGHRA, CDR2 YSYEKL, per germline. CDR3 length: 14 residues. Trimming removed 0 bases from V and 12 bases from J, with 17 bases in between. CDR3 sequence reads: CASSQDTQSPSTFF. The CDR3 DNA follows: TGCGCCAGCAGCCAAGATACCCAAAGCCCGTCGACTTTCTTT.

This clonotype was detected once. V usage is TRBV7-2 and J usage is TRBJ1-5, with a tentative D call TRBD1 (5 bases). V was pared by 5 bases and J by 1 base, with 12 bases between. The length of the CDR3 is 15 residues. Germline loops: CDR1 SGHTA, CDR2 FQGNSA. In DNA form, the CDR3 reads TGTGCCAGCAGCCCGGAGGGGATGAGCAATCAGCCCCAGCATTTT. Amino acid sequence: CASSPEGMSNQPQHF.

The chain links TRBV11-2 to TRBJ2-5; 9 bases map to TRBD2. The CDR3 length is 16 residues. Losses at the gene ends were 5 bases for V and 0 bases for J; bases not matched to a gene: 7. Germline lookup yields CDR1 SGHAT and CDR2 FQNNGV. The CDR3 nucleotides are TGTGCCAGCAGCCCCCTAGCGGGGCCGCACCAAGAGACCCAGTACTTC. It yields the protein CASSPLAGPHQETQYF.

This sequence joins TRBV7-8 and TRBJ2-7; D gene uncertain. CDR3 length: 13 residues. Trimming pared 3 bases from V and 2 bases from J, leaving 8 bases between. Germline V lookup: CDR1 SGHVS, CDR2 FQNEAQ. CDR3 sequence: CASSFLVAYEQYF. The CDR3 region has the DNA TGTGCCAGCAGCTTTCTAGTAGCCTACGAGCAGTACTTC.

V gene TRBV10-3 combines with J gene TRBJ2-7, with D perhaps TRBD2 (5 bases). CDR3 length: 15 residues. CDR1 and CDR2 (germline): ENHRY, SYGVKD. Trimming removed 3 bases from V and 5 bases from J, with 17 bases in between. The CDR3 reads CAISESLDSGHEQYF. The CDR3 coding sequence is TGTGCCATCAGTGAATCTCTGGACTCGGGCCACGAGCAGTACTTC.

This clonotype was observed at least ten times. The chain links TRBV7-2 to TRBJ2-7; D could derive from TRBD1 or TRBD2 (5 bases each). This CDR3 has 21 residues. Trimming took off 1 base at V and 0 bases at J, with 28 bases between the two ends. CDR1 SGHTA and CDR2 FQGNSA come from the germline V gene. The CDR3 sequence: CASSLEWARGPGRAASYEQYF. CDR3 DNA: TGTGCCAGCAGCTTAGAGTGGGCCCGTGGGCCAGGGCGGGCTGCCTCCTACGAGCAGTACTTC. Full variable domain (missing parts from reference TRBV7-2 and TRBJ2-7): GAGVSQSPSNKVTEKGKDVELRCDPISGHTALYWYRQSLGQGLEFLIYFQGNSAPDKSGLPSDRFSAERTGGSVSTLTIQRTQQEDSAVYLCASSLEWARGPGRAASYEQYFGPGTRLTVT.